The T cell receptor beta chain under discussion was sequenced for a study of control samples from healthy donors and cancer patients. CDR3 length: 11 amino acids. Between the trimmed V and J ends, which lost 4 bases and 10 bases, there was a span of 9 bases. CDR1 is SGHKS and CDR2 is YYEKEE in the germline V gene (reference sequence). Generated by immunoSEQ multiplex PCR, the TCRdb table keeps only in-frame clones and is missing some. The table records more than 60,000 clones, almost 90% of them present only once. The source is a man aged 60 to 75 with colorectal cancer. The V call is TRBV5-5, the J call TRBJ2-1; D gene ambiguous. Input material: PBMCs. CDR3 loop: CASSTALEQFF. Written as DNA, the CDR3 is TGTGCCAGCAGCACTGCACTAGAGCAGTTCTTC.